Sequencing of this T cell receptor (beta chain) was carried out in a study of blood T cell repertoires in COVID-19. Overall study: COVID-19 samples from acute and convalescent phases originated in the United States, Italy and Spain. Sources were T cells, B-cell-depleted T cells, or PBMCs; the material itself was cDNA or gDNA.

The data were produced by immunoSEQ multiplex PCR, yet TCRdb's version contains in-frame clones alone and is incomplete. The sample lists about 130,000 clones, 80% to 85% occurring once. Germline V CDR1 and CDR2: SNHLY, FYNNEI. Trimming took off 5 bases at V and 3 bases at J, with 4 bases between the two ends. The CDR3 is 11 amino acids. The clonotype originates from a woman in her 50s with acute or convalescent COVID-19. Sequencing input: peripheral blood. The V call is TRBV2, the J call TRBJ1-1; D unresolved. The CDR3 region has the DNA TGTGCCAGCAGTATAGACACTGAAGCTTTCTTT. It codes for CASSIDTEAFF. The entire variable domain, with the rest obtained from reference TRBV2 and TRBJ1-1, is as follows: EPEVTQTPSHQVTQMGQEVILRCVPISNHLYFYWYRQILGQKVEFLVSFYNNEISEKSEIFDDQFSVERPDGSNFTLKIRSTKLEDSAMYFCASSIDTEAFFGQGTRLTVV.